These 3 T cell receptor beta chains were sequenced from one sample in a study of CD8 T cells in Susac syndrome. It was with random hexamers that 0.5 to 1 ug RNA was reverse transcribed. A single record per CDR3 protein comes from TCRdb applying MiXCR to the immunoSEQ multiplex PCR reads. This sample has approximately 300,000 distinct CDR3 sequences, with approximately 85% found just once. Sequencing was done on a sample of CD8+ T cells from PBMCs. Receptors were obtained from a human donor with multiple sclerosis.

The CDR3 nucleotides read TGTGCCAGCAGCCCCTTCGGACAGGCCATAGAGCAGTACTTC. Translated: CASSPFGQAIEQYF. J is TRBJ2-7 and V is TRBV27, with TRBD1 matching 7 bases. The CDR3 spans 14 residues. Germline V CDR1 and CDR2: MNHEY, SMNVEV (reference sequence). V shed 6 bases and J 7 bases; nucleotides not matched to a gene: 12.

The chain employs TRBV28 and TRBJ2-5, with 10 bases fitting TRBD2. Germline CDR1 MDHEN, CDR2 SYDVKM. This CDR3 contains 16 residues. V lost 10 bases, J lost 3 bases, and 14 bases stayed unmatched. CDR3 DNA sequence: TGTGCCACCCTGGACCCATGGACTAGCGGAAAAGAGACCCAGTACTTC. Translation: CATLDPWTSGKETQYF. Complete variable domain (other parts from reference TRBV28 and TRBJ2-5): DVKVTQSSRYLVKRTGEKVFLECVQDMDHENMFWYRQDPGLGLRLIYFSYDVKMKEKGDIPEGYSVSREKKERFSLILESASTNQTSMYLCATLDPWTSGKETQYFGPGTRLLVL.

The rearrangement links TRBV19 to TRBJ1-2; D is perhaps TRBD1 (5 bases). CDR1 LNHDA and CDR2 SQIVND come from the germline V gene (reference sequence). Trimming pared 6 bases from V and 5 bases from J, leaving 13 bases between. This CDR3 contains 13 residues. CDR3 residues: CASSPGGAYGYTF. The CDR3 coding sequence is TGTGCCAGTAGCCCCGGAGGGGCGTATGGCTACACCTTC. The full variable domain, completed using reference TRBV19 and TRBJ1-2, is DGGITQSPKYLFRKEGQNVTLSCEQNLNHDAMYWYRQDPGQGLRLIYYSQIVNDFQKGDIAEGYSVSREKKESFPLTVTSAQKNPTAFYLCASSPGGAYGYTFGSGTRLTVV.